The 30 T cell receptor beta chains below all came from one sample that was sequenced in a study of T-cell memory formation after mild COVID-19. TCRdb processed the 5' RACE reads anew with MiXCR; each CDR3 protein has one entry. The sample comprises about half a million distinct CDR3 sequences, approximately 18% of which are singletons, and about 12% rests with the top ten. The sequencing input was PBMCs or a T cell subset sorted from them (not recorded which). The receptors here all came from an adult woman who had mild COVID-19 (a few samples of this study predate the infection). Cell type and time point are not known.

This clonotype showed up just a few times. The chain has TRBV18 and TRBJ2-1; 8 bases are shared with TRBD1. CDR1 and CDR2 (germline): KGHSH, LQKENI. This CDR3 has 15 residues. V lost 4 bases, J lost 6 bases, and 8 bases stayed unmatched. The CDR3 DNA reads TGTGCCAGCTCACGCACCAGAACAGGGGGCAATGAGCAGTTCTTC. It specifies CASSRTRTGGNEQFF. The variable domain in full, completed from reference TRBV18 and TRBJ2-1, reads NAGVMQNPRHLVRRRGQEARLRCSPMKGHSHVYWYRQLPEEGLKFMVYLQKENIIDESGMPKERFSAEFPKEGPSILRIQQVVRGDSAAYFCASSRTRTGGNEQFFGPGTRLTVL.

The table lists this clonotype with a few counts. The chain employs TRBV29-1 and TRBJ2-7, with TRBD1 as a possible D gene (6 bases). The V gene lost 6 bases and the J gene lost 2 bases, with 11 bases spanning the gap. CDR3 length: 12 amino acids. CDR1 SQVTM and CDR2 ANQGSEA come from the germline V gene. CDR3 protein: CSVQDSPYEQYF. DNA for the CDR3: TGCAGCGTCCAGGACAGCCCCTACGAGCAGTACTTC.

This rearrangement joins TRBV7-9 to TRBJ2-3; 7 positions agree with TRBD1. Trimming at V came to 3 bases and at J to 0 bases, leaving 6 bases not matched to a gene. Germline V gene lookup returns CDR1 SEHNR and CDR2 FQNEAQ (reference sequence). CDR3 length: 16 amino acids. This chain's CDR3 is CASSFDRVRSTDTQYF. CDR3 in DNA: TGTGCCAGCAGCTTTGACAGGGTCCGAAGCACAGATACGCAGTATTTT.

The genes are TRBV13 and TRBJ1-2; 11 bases align to TRBD1. V shed 4 bases, J shed 8 bases, and the junction held 6 bases outside the gene matches. The germline CDR1 and CDR2 sequences are PRHDT and FYEKMQ (reference sequence). This CDR3 spans 14 amino acids. CDR3 amino acids: CASSSWTGGWGYTF. Written as DNA, the CDR3 is TGTGCCAGCAGCTCCTGGACAGGGGGCTGGGGCTACACCTTC. The entire variable domain, with the rest obtained from reference TRBV13 and TRBJ1-2, is as follows: AAGVIQSPRHLIKEKRETATLKCYPIPRHDTVYWYQQGPGQDPQFLISFYEKMQSDKGSIPDRFSAQQFSDYHSELNMSSLELGDSALYFCASSSWTGGWGYTFGSGTRLTVV.

Regarding this clonotype: One end of the junction fails to match germline, which may point to a read error. The J gene is TRBJ1-1, the V gene TRBV7-3; D is possibly TRBD1 (5 bases). Per the germline V gene, CDR1 is SGHTA and CDR2 is FQGTGA. This CDR3 region has 16 residues. Here the CDR3 reads CGSSLTGGDGDTEAFF. The DNA of the CDR3 is TGTGGCAGCAGCTTAACGGGAGGGGATGGGGACACTGAAGCTTTCTTT.

The chain is built from TRBV20-1 and TRBJ2-2; TRBD2 aligns across 9 bases. The CDR3 runs to 15 residues. Trimming cost V 5 bases and J 5 bases; bases outside gene matches: 9. Per germline, CDR1 DFQATT and CDR2 SNEGSKA (reference sequence). The CDR3 reads CSAPERGVDTGELFF. The CDR3 coding sequence is TGCAGTGCTCCTGAGCGGGGGGTTGATACCGGGGAGCTGTTTTTT.

The chain uses TRBV29-1 and TRBJ2-6, with D possibly called TRBD1 or TRBD2 (5 bases each). V lost 3 bases to trimming and J lost 0 bases, with 12 bases between them. CDR1 is SQVTM and CDR2 is ANQGSEA in the germline V gene. This CDR3 is built from 16 residues. DNA of the CDR3: TGCAGCGTTGAGGGACGGAGAAGCTCTGGGGCCAACGTCCTGACTTTC. It translates to CSVEGRRSSGANVLTF.

This clonotype was recorded many times. This chain links TRBV5-1 with TRBJ2-1; TRBD2 aligns across 9 bases. This CDR3 has 14 residues. In germline, CDR1 is SGHRS, CDR2 YFSETQ. Trimming took 8 bases from V and 4 from J; bases not matched to a gene: 7. CDR3 protein: CASRRTSEYNEQFF. Written as DNA, the CDR3 is TGCGCCAGTCGGAGGACTAGCGAGTACAATGAGCAGTTCTTC.

The chain uses TRBV29-1 and TRBJ2-7, with D hard to call. The CDR3 covers 14 residues. The V and J ends lost 2 bases and 0 bases respectively, with 11 bases between them. From germline, CDR1 is SQVTM and CDR2 ANQGSEA. CDR3 sequence: CSVEFLGNSYEQYF. In DNA form, the CDR3 reads TGCAGCGTTGAATTTTTGGGAAACTCCTACGAGCAGTACTTC.

The chain couples TRBV30 to TRBJ2-3; the match to TRBD1 covers 8 bases. Looked up from germline, CDR1 is GTSNPN and CDR2 is SVGIG (reference sequence). The CDR3 consists of 16 residues. V trimming: 0 bases; J trimming: 4 bases; junction bases outside the gene matches: 9. CDR3 in DNA: TGTGCCTGGAGTGTACCGGGCAGGGGGCTAGCAGATACGCAGTATTTT. Residues: CAWSVPGRGLADTQYF.

This clonotype was detected a few times. The rearrangement uses TRBV20-1 and TRBJ2-7; D call uncertain. CDR3 size: 14 residues. Trimming removed 3 bases from V and 2 bases from J, with 14 bases in between. Germline V CDR1 and CDR2: DFQATT, SNEGSKA (reference sequence). DNA of the CDR3: TGCAGTGCTAGGGGCAGCCTTCGCCCCTACGAGCAGTACTTC. This gives the protein CSARGSLRPYEQYF.

This clonotype was observed at least ten times. The J gene is TRBJ2-7, the V gene TRBV10-3, with TRBD1 matching 10 bases. Germline CDR1 ENHRY, CDR2 SYGVKD. J lost 7 bases, V lost 5 bases, and 8 bases had no gene match. This CDR3 is built from 14 residues. This chain's CDR3 is CAISFGQGEGEQYF. The CDR3 DNA reads TGTGCCATCAGTTTTGGACAGGGGGAAGGAGAGCAGTACTTC.

This chain links TRBV19 with TRBJ2-1; TRBD2 is a possible D gene (5 bases). V shed 5 bases and J shed 2 bases, with 25 bases lying between them. Germline CDR1 LNHDA, CDR2 SQIVND (reference sequence). The CDR3 loop spans 19 amino acids. Here the CDR3 reads CASSHPSGERRKPYNEQFF. The CDR3 DNA sequence: TGTGCCAGTAGTCACCCATCCGGGGAGAGGCGAAAGCCCTACAATGAGCAGTTCTTC.

This clonotype has ten or more counts. This chain links TRBV9 with TRBJ2-7; D ambiguous. The CDR3 totals 13 residues. The V gene's germline CDR1 is SGDLS and CDR2 YYNGEE. The V end lost 4 bases, the J end lost 0 bases, and 8 bases lay between the germline ends. The CDR3 here is CASSPQVSYEQYF. In nucleotides, the CDR3 is TGTGCCAGCAGCCCGCAGGTCTCCTACGAGCAGTACTTC.

This chain uses TRBV14 with TRBJ2-2; TRBD2 agrees at 10 bases. The CDR3 runs to 20 residues. With V trimmed by 0 bases and J by 4 bases, 14 bases remained unmatched. The germline gives CDR1 SGHDN, CDR2 FVKESK. The CDR3: CASSQDLDVRLAGLTGELFF. The CDR3 nucleotides read TGTGCCAGCAGCCAAGATTTGGACGTGCGACTAGCGGGCCTCACCGGGGAGCTGTTTTTT.

In this sample, this clonotype turned up a few times. The chain combines TRBV20-1 with TRBJ1-2; no firm D call. Germline V CDR1 and CDR2: DFQATT, SNEGSKA (reference sequence). V lost 6 bases and J 2 bases, leaving 13 bases between the germline ends. CDR3 length: 13 amino acids. CDR3 region: CSAGIGLNYGYTF. CDR3 coding DNA: TGCAGTGCAGGGATCGGGCTAAACTATGGCTACACCTTC.

This clonotype was detected a few times. Here the CDR3 reads CASSLTMAGGPQETQYF. CDR3 sequence (DNA): TGCGCCAGCAGCTTGACCATGGCGGGGGGGCCGCAAGAGACCCAGTACTTC. The rearrangement uses TRBV5-1 and TRBJ2-5; 9 positions match TRBD2. This CDR3 has 17 amino acids. The trim removed 1 base at V and 2 bases at J, leaving 9 bases unmatched. Germline CDR1 is SGHRS and CDR2 is YFSETQ.

The chain links TRBV9 to TRBJ2-7; possible D gene TRBD2, 6 bases. CDR1 SGDLS and CDR2 YYNGEE come from the germline V gene. Trimming shortened V by 0 bases and J by 5 bases, and 12 bases separated the two germline ends. The CDR3 consists of 14 residues. CDR3 in DNA: TGTGCCAGCAGCGTAGACCTAGCGCAAGACGAGCAGTACTTC. This gives the protein CASSVDLAQDEQYF.

This clonotype has just a few counts. The chain carries TRBV13 and TRBJ2-7; D not resolved. The CDR3 covers 13 residues. The V gene's germline CDR1 is PRHDT and CDR2 FYEKMQ (reference sequence). Trimming stripped 4 bases from V and 2 bases from J, with 9 bases between. In DNA, the CDR3 is TGTGCCAGCAGCTATACAGAGACCTACGAGCAGTACTTC. Translating gives CASSYTETYEQYF.

This chain links TRBV2 with TRBJ2-1; TRBD2 agrees at 8 bases. The V gene's germline CDR1 is SNHLY and CDR2 FYNNEI. With 3 bases clipped from V and 0 bases from J, the junction kept 4 bases outside the gene matches. This CDR3 region has 16 residues. The CDR3 coding sequence is TGTGCCAGCAGTGATTGGAGCGGGAGCTCCTACAATGAGCAGTTCTTC. This encodes CASSDWSGSSYNEQFF.

The chain recombines TRBV24-1 with TRBJ2-7; a possible D gene is TRBD1 (5 bases). V was trimmed by 6 bases and J by 5 bases, leaving 10 bases between them. This CDR3 is 12 amino acids long. CDR1 KGHDR and CDR2 SFDVKD come from the germline V gene. The CDR3 loop reads CATSFGADEQYF. DNA for the CDR3: TGTGCCACCAGTTTTGGGGCGGACGAGCAGTACTTC.

This sequence joins TRBV2 and TRBJ1-4; D gene ambiguous. This CDR3 has 14 amino acids. Germline V gene lookup returns CDR1 SNHLY and CDR2 FYNNEI. The V end was cut by 5 bases, the J end by 3 bases, with 10 bases between. CDR3 bases: TGTGCCAGCAGTCTGGGGAACGCTAATGAAAAACTGTTTTTT. It translates to CASSLGNANEKLFF.

CDR3 protein: CATSTGAGTDTQYF. The CDR3 bases are TGTGCCACCAGTACGGGAGCGGGCACAGATACGCAGTATTTT. The V gene is TRBV24-1, the J gene TRBJ2-3, with D perhaps matching TRBD2 (6 bases). Between the trimmed V and J ends, which lost 6 bases and 1 base, there was a span of 10 bases. The CDR3 is 14 residues long. Germline V gene data show CDR1 as KGHDR and CDR2 as SFDVKD.

Only a few counts were recorded for this clonotype. This sequence joins TRBV4-3 and TRBJ2-5, with a weak D call TRBD1 (6 bases). Germline lookup yields CDR1 LGHNA and CDR2 YSLEER. The CDR3 has 15 amino acids. Trimming pared 4 bases from V and 5 bases from J, leaving 17 bases between. CDR3 in amino acids: CASSPGAGMGETQYF. As DNA, the CDR3 is TGCGCCAGCAGCCCAGGGGCCGGGATGGGGGAGACCCAGTACTTC.

This chain links TRBV6-5 with TRBJ2-4, with D uncertain. Germline V CDR1 and CDR2: MNHEY, SVGAGI. This CDR3 is built from 9 residues. The V end lost 7 bases, the J end lost 5 bases, and 0 bases lay between the germline ends. CDR3 DNA sequence: TGTGCCAGCAAAAACATTCAGTACTTC. It yields the protein CASKNIQYF.

The gene calls are TRBV6-2 or TRBV6-3 and TRBJ1-1; D is uncertain. The V end was cut by 4 bases, the J end by 3 bases, with 9 bases between. This CDR3 comprises 13 residues. CDR1 and CDR2 from the germline V gene are MNHEY and SVGEGT. This chain's CDR3 is CASSLERHTEAFF. The CDR3 coding sequence is TGTGCCAGCAGTTTAGAAAGGCACACTGAAGCTTTCTTT.

This clonotype was found a few times. The CDR3 protein is CASSVSGGLYNEQFF. The CDR3 DNA sequence: TGTGCCAGCAGCGTCAGCGGGGGACTGTACAATGAGCAGTTCTTC. V and J are TRBV9 and TRBJ2-1; 8 nucleotides match TRBD2. Per germline, CDR1 SGDLS and CDR2 YYNGEE. The CDR3 length is 15 residues. V gave up 2 bases and J gave up 4 bases; unmatched junction bases: 5.

CDR3 region: CASRPEAINEQFF. The CDR3 nucleotides read TGTGCCAGCAGACCAGAGGCCATCAATGAGCAGTTCTTC. This sequence joins TRBV12-3 or TRBV12-4 and TRBJ2-1; no firm D call. The V gene lost 6 bases and the J gene lost 6 bases, with 12 bases spanning the gap. This CDR3 spans 13 amino acids.

The CDR3, as DNA: TGTGCCACCCGGCGGGGAGAGACCCAGTACTTC. Translated: CATRRGETQYF. The chain recombines TRBV24-1 with TRBJ2-5, with a possible D match to TRBD2 (6 bases). Trimming took off 9 bases at V and 4 bases at J, with 8 bases between the two ends. The germline V gene encodes CDR1 KGHDR and CDR2 SFDVKD. This CDR3 has 11 amino acids.

This clonotype showed up just a few times. Being one base from a much bigger clone, this may be a read error. V is TRBV18 and J is TRBJ1-5; D unclear. CDR1 and CDR2 from the germline V gene are KGHSH and LQKENI. Trimming cost V 4 bases and J 6 bases, with 10 bases left between them. The CDR3 sequence is 13 residues long. The DNA for the CDR3 is TGTGCCAGCTCACTTGGGTTTCTTCAGCCCCAGCATTTT. Translated: CASSLGFLQPQHF.